This T cell receptor (beta chain) was sequenced for a study of blood T cell repertoires in COVID-19. Per the authors' pipeline: Reference gene primer amplification yielded estimated nucleated cell counts. Libraries were prepared by immunoSEQ multiplex PCR; TCRdb keeps only in-frame clonotypes and omits some of them. That table is the source of V, J and clone size, and D and trimming were worked out from the DNA. Of about 180,000 clones in the sample, over 75% were seen once. CDR1 is SGHTA and CDR2 is FQGTGA in the germline V gene. Trimming removed 4 bases from V and 0 bases from J; junction bases left unmatched: 6. This CDR3 region has 17 residues.

The receptor was isolated from a woman older than 75 with acute or convalescent COVID-19. V gene TRBV7-3 combines with J gene TRBJ2-1, with 10 positions matching TRBD2. The source material was peripheral blood. CDR3 DNA sequence: TGTGCCAGCAGCTCATCTAGCGGGGGAAGCTCCTACAATGAGCAGTTCTTC. Translating gives CASSSSSGGSSYNEQFF.